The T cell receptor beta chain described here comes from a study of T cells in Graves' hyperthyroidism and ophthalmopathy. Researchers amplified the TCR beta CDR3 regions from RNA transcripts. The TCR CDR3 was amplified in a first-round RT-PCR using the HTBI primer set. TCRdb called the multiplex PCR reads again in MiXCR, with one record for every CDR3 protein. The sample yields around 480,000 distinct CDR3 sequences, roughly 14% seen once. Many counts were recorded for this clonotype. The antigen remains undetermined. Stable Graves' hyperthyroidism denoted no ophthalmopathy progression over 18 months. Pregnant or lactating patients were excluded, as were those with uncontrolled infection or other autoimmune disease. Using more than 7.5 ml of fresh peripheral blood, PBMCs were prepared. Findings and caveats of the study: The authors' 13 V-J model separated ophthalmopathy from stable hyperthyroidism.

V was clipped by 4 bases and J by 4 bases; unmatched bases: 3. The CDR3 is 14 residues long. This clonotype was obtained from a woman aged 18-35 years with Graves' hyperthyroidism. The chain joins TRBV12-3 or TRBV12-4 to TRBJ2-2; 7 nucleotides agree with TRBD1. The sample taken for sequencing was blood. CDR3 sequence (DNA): TGTGCCAGCAGTTCGGGACAGAGCACCGGGGAGCTGTTTTTT. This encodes CASSSGQSTGELFF.